One and the same sample provided the 31 T cell receptor beta chains below, sequenced in a study of shared clonotypes between healthy human individuals. Naive CD8 populations comprised CD45RO-negative cells positively selected for CCR7, excluding terminally differentiated effector memory CD45RA+ cells. Using immunoSEQ multiplex PCR, the repertoire was profiled, and TCRdb retains in-frame clones only, with some absent. This table holds around 1.9 million clones, 93% found once. Sequenced: naive CD8+ T cells from PBMCs. The receptor source for this set is a man between 18 and 29 years old in good health. Some clones in this sample may be carry-over from other donors' samples.

As regards this clone: The same CDR3 also results from other DNA sequences found in this sample. This chain joins TRBV9 and TRBJ2-1; D ambiguous. Per germline, CDR1 SGDLS and CDR2 YYNGEE. V gave up 6 bases and J gave up 0 bases, with 10 bases separating them. The CDR3 sequence is 14 residues long. CDR3 residues: CASTPSGSYNEQFF. The DNA of the CDR3 is TGTGCCAGCACCCCCTCGGGCTCCTACAATGAGCAGTTCTTC.

This clone turned up a few times. Within the sample, other DNA sequences also encode this same CDR3. This chain links TRBV20-1 with TRBJ1-2; D gene unclear. V was shortened by 7 bases and J by 0 bases, with 3 bases between the two germline ends. The CDR3 is 10 residues long. The germline V gene encodes CDR1 DFQATT and CDR2 SNEGSKA (reference sequence). In DNA form, the CDR3 reads TGCAGTGGGGCTAACTATGGCTACACCTTC. Amino acids: CSGANYGYTF.

The chain has TRBV4-3 and TRBJ1-3; 7 bases agree with TRBD1. This CDR3 region has 17 residues. Germline V gene sequence: CDR1 LGHNA, CDR2 YSLEER. V trimming: 0 bases; J trimming: 2 bases; junction bases outside the gene matches: 7. The CDR3 region has the DNA TGCGCCAGCAGCCAAGATGGCGAGGGGGCGACTGGAAACACCATATATTTT. Protein product: CASSQDGEGATGNTIYF.

The rearrangement links TRBV7-9 to TRBJ2-7; D unclear. CDR1 and CDR2 from the germline V gene are SEHNR and FQNEAQ (reference sequence). Deletions cut 1 base from V and 5 bases from J, with 12 bases between. CDR3 size: 14 residues. The CDR3 reads CASSLEVRQHEQYF. The CDR3 coding sequence is TGTGCCAGCAGCTTAGAGGTCAGGCAGCACGAGCAGTACTTC. The full variable domain, rest sourced from reference TRBV7-9 and TRBJ2-7, is DTGVSQNPRHKITKRGQNVTFRCDPISEHNRLYWYRQTLGQGPEFLTYFQNEAQLEKSRLLSDRFSAERPKGSFSTLEIQRTEQGDSAMYLCASSLEVRQHEQYFGPGTRLTVT.

The chain combines TRBV28 with TRBJ1-2; TRBD1 matches at 10 bases. Germline CDR1 is MDHEN and CDR2 is SYDVKM. Trimming at V came to 6 bases and at J to 3 bases, leaving 10 bases not matched to a gene. This CDR3 region has 16 residues. The CDR3 spells CASRRTGGIPDYGYTF. The CDR3 coding sequence is TGTGCCAGCAGACGGACAGGGGGTATCCCTGACTATGGCTACACCTTC.

The V and J genes are TRBV13 and TRBJ2-3; D unresolved. Trimming shortened V by 0 bases and J by 4 bases, and 5 bases separated the two germline ends. The CDR3 runs to 13 residues. CDR1 is PRHDT and CDR2 is FYEKMQ in the germline V gene (reference sequence). The CDR3 nucleotides read TGTGCCAGCAGCTTAGGCCGGGCAGATACGCAGTATTTT. Protein: CASSLGRADTQYF.

As regards this clone: A clone one base away is much larger, so this may be a read error. Additional DNA sequences in this sample encode the identical CDR3. The chain combines TRBV11-3 with TRBJ2-5; D unclear. This CDR3 spans 12 amino acids. Between the trimmed V and J ends, which lost 0 bases and 5 bases, there was a span of 4 bases. Germline V gives CDR1 SGHNT, CDR2 YENEEA. Here the CDR3 reads CASSLDRETQYF. The CDR3, as DNA: TGTGCCAGCAGCTTAGATCGGGAGACCCAGTACTTC.

The V and J genes are TRBV19 and TRBJ2-1, with D perhaps given as TRBD1 or TRBD2 (5 bases each). Germline CDR1 is LNHDA and CDR2 is SQIVND (reference sequence). CDR3 size: 16 residues. Deletions cut 4 bases from V and 1 base from J, with 14 bases between. The CDR3 DNA sequence: TGTGCCAGTAGTAATATCCGGGACCGGTCCTACAATGAGCAGTTCTTC. Translated: CASSNIRDRSYNEQFF.

This clone was observed a handful of times. The chain recombines TRBV30 with TRBJ1-1; a weak D match, TRBD1 (5 bases). V shed 1 base and J shed 3 bases, with 21 bases lying between them. In germline, CDR1 is GTSNPN, CDR2 SVGIG (reference sequence). The CDR3 covers 17 residues. The CDR3 nucleotides are TGTGCCTGGAGTGAGGTTATGGATGGGGAGGGACACACTGAAGCTTTCTTT. It encodes CAWSEVMDGEGHTEAFF.

The chain uses TRBV9 and TRBJ2-2, with 14 bases matching TRBD2. Trimming at V came to 3 bases and at J to 7 bases, leaving 2 bases not matched to a gene. Germline CDR1 is SGDLS and CDR2 is YYNGEE. CDR3 length: 15 residues. CDR3 sequence reads: CASSGGLAGVGELFF. DNA of the CDR3: TGTGCCAGCAGCGGGGGACTAGCGGGAGTCGGGGAGCTGTTTTTT.

This chain uses TRBV5-6 with TRBJ2-3, with 8 nucleotides matching TRBD2. V dropped 0 bases and J dropped 6; count of bases not matched to a gene: 12. Germline values: CDR1 SGHDT, CDR2 YYEEEE. The CDR3 loop spans 17 amino acids. The CDR3 region is CASSLVGELAEKDTQYF. In DNA form, the CDR3 reads TGTGCCAGCAGCTTGGTTGGGGAACTAGCGGAAAAGGATACGCAGTATTTT.

The chain recombines TRBV7-9 with TRBJ1-1; 7 nucleotides align to TRBD1. This CDR3 spans 15 amino acids. Per germline, CDR1 SEHNR and CDR2 FQNEAQ (reference sequence). V shed 4 bases and J 1 base; nucleotides not matched to a gene: 6. CDR3 DNA sequence: TGTGCCAGCAGCTCGTACAGGGGTCGGAACACTGAAGCTTTCTTT. Residues: CASSSYRGRNTEAFF. Full variable domain (missing parts from reference TRBV7-9 and TRBJ1-1): DTGVSQNPRHKITKRGQNVTFRCDPISEHNRLYWYRQTLGQGPEFLTYFQNEAQLEKSRLLSDRFSAERPKGSFSTLEIQRTEQGDSAMYLCASSSYRGRNTEAFFGQGTRLTVV.

V gene TRBV19 combines with J gene TRBJ1-1; D unresolved. Trimming took off 7 bases at V and 1 base at J, with 7 bases between the two ends. CDR1 and CDR2 from the germline V gene are LNHDA and SQIVND (reference sequence). The CDR3 contains 12 residues. CDR3 DNA: TGTGCCAGTATGGAGTCGAACACTGAAGCTTTCTTT. Translating it yields CASMESNTEAFF.

This chain links TRBV14 with TRBJ2-5; D remains unclear. The CDR3 runs 14 residues. V lost 0 bases and J 1 base, leaving 6 bases between the germline ends. Germline V gives CDR1 SGHDN, CDR2 FVKESK. The chain's CDR3 is CASSQDPGQETQYF. The CDR3 DNA is TGTGCCAGCAGCCAAGACCCGGGCCAAGAGACCCAGTACTTC.

The rearrangement joins TRBV4-1 to TRBJ1-5, with unresolved D. V lost 2 bases and J 3 bases, leaving 11 bases between the germline ends. The germline V gene encodes CDR1 MGHRA and CDR2 YSYEKL. The CDR3 is 15 residues long. As DNA, the CDR3 is TGCGCCAGCAGCCAACGGGCCCAAGACAATCAGCCCCAGCATTTT. This codes for CASSQRAQDNQPQHF.

The chain couples TRBV4-1 to TRBJ2-1; 12 positions agree with TRBD2. Trimming at V came to 4 bases and at J to 10 bases, leaving 5 bases not matched to a gene. Germline V gives CDR1 MGHRA, CDR2 YSYEKL. The CDR3 has 14 amino acids. The CDR3 reads CASSRTSGTGEQFF. The CDR3 coding sequence is TGCGCCAGCAGCCGGACTAGCGGGACAGGGGAGCAGTTCTTC.

To note about this clone: This sample includes further DNA sequences coding for the same CDR3. This chain links TRBV9 with TRBJ2-7, with D hard to call. The V gene lost 0 bases and the J gene lost 2 bases, with 6 bases spanning the gap. The CDR3 runs 13 residues. CDR1 is SGDLS, CDR2 YYNGEE, per germline. The CDR3 here is CASSVDSAYEQYF. The DNA of the CDR3 is TGTGCCAGCAGCGTAGACAGCGCCTACGAGCAGTACTTC.

Regarding this clone: This specimen includes other DNA sequences encoding the same CDR3. The gene calls are TRBV27 and TRBJ2-1; D unclear. Germline-derived CDR1 and CDR2 are MNHEY and SMNVEV (reference sequence). The germline V and J ends were trimmed by 3 bases and 1 base, with 7 bases remaining between them. The CDR3 consists of 14 residues. In DNA form, the CDR3 reads TGTGCCAGCAGTTTGGGCAGATCCTACAATGAGCAGTTCTTC. It translates to CASSLGRSYNEQFF.

The chain joins TRBV4-1 to TRBJ1-2; no clear D gene. The CDR3 has 15 amino acids. Trimming stripped 3 bases from V and 1 base from J, with 12 bases between. Germline CDR1 and CDR2: MGHRA and YSYEKL. CDR3: CASSHSPGVNYGYTF. The CDR3 region has the DNA TGCGCCAGCAGCCACTCCCCGGGAGTTAACTATGGCTACACCTTC.

The chain employs TRBV29-1 and TRBJ2-1; D is undetermined. V was cut by 5 bases and J by 4 bases, with 9 bases left in between. The germline V gene encodes CDR1 SQVTM and CDR2 ANQGSEA. The CDR3 runs 12 residues. CDR3 DNA sequence: TGCAGCGTTCCTGACTTGTACAATGAGCAGTTCTTC. Translated, it gives CSVPDLYNEQFF.

The V gene is TRBV9, the J gene TRBJ2-6; the D is unclear. Trimming removed 0 bases from V and 1 base from J, with 8 bases in between. Per germline, CDR1 SGDLS and CDR2 YYNGEE. The CDR3 length is 16 residues. The chain's CDR3 is CASSVGVESGANVLTF. The CDR3 DNA reads as TGTGCCAGCAGCGTAGGTGTAGAGTCTGGGGCCAACGTCCTGACTTTC.

As regards this clone: The same CDR3 is also encoded by other DNA sequences in this sample. The chain combines TRBV19 with TRBJ1-3; the D is unclear. The V gene's germline CDR1 is LNHDA and CDR2 SQIVND (reference sequence). V lost 5 bases and J 0 bases, leaving 5 bases between the germline ends. CDR3 length: 13 residues. This CDR3 reads CASSGSSGNTIYF. CDR3 DNA: TGTGCCAGTAGTGGGAGCTCTGGAAACACCATATATTTT. Full variable domain (outside the CDR3, taken from reference TRBV19 and TRBJ1-3): DGGITQSPKYLFRKEGQNVTLSCEQNLNHDAMYWYRQDPGQGLRLIYYSQIVNDFQKGDIAEGYSVSREKKESFPLTVTSAQKNPTAFYLCASSGSSGNTIYFGEGSWLTVV.

This clone appeared a single time. The chain combines TRBV10-1 with TRBJ2-3; D possibly corresponds to TRBD1 (6 bases). Germline V gene lookup returns CDR1 WNHNN and CDR2 SYGVQD (reference sequence). V was clipped by 6 bases and J by 4 bases, with 23 bases between them. CDR3 length: 17 residues. The DNA of the CDR3 is TGCGCCAGCAGCCATCAAACACGACAGGTGGGACCAGATACGCAGTATTTT. Encoded protein: CASSHQTRQVGPDTQYF.

This clone was seen just once. V is TRBV29-1 and J is TRBJ1-3; D is ambiguous. CDR3 length: 14 residues. Germline CDR1 and CDR2: SQVTM and ANQGSEA. With 4 bases removed from V and 0 bases from J, the gap between germline ends came to 10 bases. CDR3 nucleotide sequence: TGCAGCGTTGTCCCCAGAAGCTCTGGAAACACCATATATTTT. It translates to CSVVPRSSGNTIYF.

The chain carries TRBV2 and TRBJ2-3; D is undetermined. From germline, CDR1 is SNHLY and CDR2 FYNNEI. The CDR3 runs 16 residues. Trimming stripped 5 bases from V and 2 bases from J, with 17 bases between. The CDR3 coding sequence is TGTGCCAGCAGTTCGGTGGGGTACCAGGCCACAGATACGCAGTATTTT. Protein product: CASSSVGYQATDTQYF.

The rearrangement joins TRBV5-1 to TRBJ2-2, with 7 bases aligning to TRBD1. V lost 2 bases, J lost 5 bases, and 6 bases stayed unmatched. This CDR3 is 15 amino acids long. The germline gives CDR1 SGHRS, CDR2 YFSETQ. Here the CDR3 reads CASSLYRGDTGELFF. The CDR3 DNA reads TGCGCCAGCAGCTTATACAGGGGAGATACCGGGGAGCTGTTTTTT.

The chain carries TRBV2 and TRBJ2-7; D unresolved. The CDR3 has 16 amino acids. V shed 1 base and J shed 3 bases, with 16 bases lying between them. The germline gives CDR1 SNHLY, CDR2 FYNNEI. CDR3 nucleotide sequence: TGTGCCAGCAGTGAAGGTTACGCCATGTCAGTCTACGAGCAGTACTTC. Translating gives CASSEGYAMSVYEQYF.

The rearrangement joins TRBV2 to TRBJ1-1; 11 bases align to TRBD1. Germline V gene data show CDR1 as SNHLY and CDR2 as FYNNEI. V shed 5 bases and J 4 bases; nucleotides not matched to a gene: 3. The length of the CDR3 is 14 residues. CDR3 nucleotides: TGTGCCAGCAGTTCTGGGACAGGGGGCACTGAAGCTTTCTTT. Encoded protein: CASSSGTGGTEAFF.

The chain links TRBV2 to TRBJ1-1; no clear D. The CDR3 totals 16 residues. Between the trimmed V and J ends, which lost 4 bases and 2 bases, there was a span of 17 bases. CDR1 and CDR2 from the germline V gene are SNHLY and FYNNEI. The CDR3 DNA reads TGTGCCAGCAGTGCGGGGATGGATACGGGAAACACTGAAGCTTTCTTT. It specifies CASSAGMDTGNTEAFF.

The chain is built from TRBV10-1 and TRBJ2-7, with 9 bases fitting TRBD2. V gave up 4 bases and J gave up 6 bases; unmatched junction bases: 10. The germline V gene has CDR1 WNHNN and CDR2 SYGVQD (reference sequence). This CDR3 spans 15 amino acids. The CDR3 region is CASSVGGGRGVEQYF. The CDR3 DNA follows: TGCGCCAGCAGTGTTGGGGGCGGGAGGGGGGTCGAGCAGTACTTC.

The V gene is TRBV7-9, the J gene TRBJ2-7; D might be TRBD1 or TRBD2, each matching 7 bases. Germline V gives CDR1 SEHNR, CDR2 FQNEAQ (reference sequence). V gave up 6 bases and J gave up 4 bases, with 22 bases separating them. This CDR3 has 16 residues. The CDR3 DNA follows: TGTGCCAGCAGTTCGGCGTTCGTCCAGGGGGGGTACGAGCAGTACTTC. Its protein product is CASSSAFVQGGYEQYF.